This is a list of T cell receptor beta chains from one sample in a study of graft-versus-host responses after intestinal transplantation. The antigens these receptors bind are not known. The table came from immunoSEQ multiplex PCR; TCRdb's copy has only in-frame clones and leaves some out. The sample shows fewer than 95,000 clones, 80% to 95% of them seen only once. Sequencing was performed on unstimulated CD8+ T cells sorted from spleen or lymph node cells, taken before transplant. Receptors were obtained from a human donor who was the organ donor for an intestinal transplant. Both conserved end residues are part of each CDR3. D genes are given only for firm matches. The size entry is marked missing in some rows and otherwise reads once, few, many or a size class.

CDR3nt: TGTGCCAGCAACGAGGCGGGGGACACAGATACGCAGTATTTT; CDR3aa: CASNEAGDTDTQYF; v_gene: TRBV2; abundance: .; d_gene: TRBD2; j_gene: TRBJ2-3
CDR3nt: TGTGCCAGCAAGCGGGGGACAGAGGAGACCCAGTACTTC; CDR3aa: CASKRGTEETQYF; v_gene: TRBV6-5; abundance: .; d_gene: .; j_gene: TRBJ2-5
CDR3nt: TGTGCCAGCAGTGAAGTCTTCGCCGGGGAGCTGTTTTTT; CDR3aa: CASSEVFAGELFF; v_gene: TRBV2; abundance: .; d_gene: .; j_gene: TRBJ2-2
CDR3nt: TGTGCCAGCAGGGACGCCGGGGGGACTGAAGCTTTCTTT; CDR3aa: CASRDAGGTEAFF; v_gene: TRBV28; abundance: .; d_gene: .; j_gene: TRBJ1-1
CDR3nt: TGTGCCAGCAGCGCCTCCTTGGAGCAGTACTTC; CDR3aa: CASSASLEQYF; v_gene: TRBV9; abundance: .; d_gene: .; j_gene: TRBJ2-7
CDR3nt: TGTGCCAGCAGTTTCCCAGGTAGCAATCAGCCCCAGCATTTT; CDR3aa: CASSFPGSNQPQHF; v_gene: TRBV28; abundance: once; d_gene: .; j_gene: TRBJ1-5
CDR3nt: TGTGCCAGCAGTTTCCTGACTAGCGGGGTCTACGAGCAGTACTTC; CDR3aa: CASSFLTSGVYEQYF; v_gene: TRBV2; abundance: .; d_gene: TRBD2; j_gene: TRBJ2-7
CDR3nt: TGTGCCAGCAGTGACCCCCCGGGACAGGGGTATCAGCCCCAGCATTTT; CDR3aa: CASSDPPGQGYQPQHF; v_gene: TRBV6-4; abundance: .; d_gene: TRBD1; j_gene: TRBJ1-5
CDR3nt: TGTGCCAGCCTCCCAGGGCATGGCTACACCTTC; CDR3aa: CASLPGHGYTF; v_gene: TRBV2; abundance: .; d_gene: .; j_gene: TRBJ1-2
CDR3nt: TGTGCCAGCAGCTTAGGGACTAGCGGGGGGGATACGCAGTATTTT; CDR3aa: CASSLGTSGGDTQYF; v_gene: TRBV7-9; abundance: .; d_gene: TRBD2; j_gene: TRBJ2-3
CDR3nt: TGTGCCAGCAGTTTTAAAGCGGGGGGGCCGGTGGAGACCCAGTACTTC; CDR3aa: CASSFKAGGPVETQYF; v_gene: TRBV27; abundance: .; d_gene: TRBD2; j_gene: TRBJ2-5
CDR3nt: TGTGCCAGCAGCCAAGGGACAGGGGAGCAGTTCTTC; CDR3aa: CASSQGTGEQFF; v_gene: TRBV4-2; abundance: .; d_gene: TRBD1; j_gene: TRBJ2-1
CDR3nt: TGTGCCAGCAGCCACGGCTCAGGAGAAGCTTTCTTT; CDR3aa: CASSHGSGEAFF; v_gene: TRBV9; abundance: .; d_gene: .; j_gene: TRBJ1-1
CDR3nt: TGTGCCAGCTCAACAGGGGATGGCGTCGAGCAGTACTTC; CDR3aa: CASSTGDGVEQYF; v_gene: TRBV18; abundance: .; d_gene: TRBD1; j_gene: TRBJ2-7
CDR3nt: TGTGCCAGCAGCTTCCGGACAGCCCCCTACGAGCAGTACTTC; CDR3aa: CASSFRTAPYEQYF; v_gene: TRBV7-9; abundance: .; d_gene: .; j_gene: TRBJ2-7
CDR3nt: TGTGCCAGCAGCCAGGGGGCCGAGCAGTACTTC; CDR3aa: CASSQGAEQYF; v_gene: TRBV14; abundance: .; d_gene: .; j_gene: TRBJ2-7
CDR3nt: TGTGCCAGCAGCTCTGATACGCAGTATTTT; CDR3aa: CASSSDTQYF; v_gene: TRBV7-3; abundance: .; d_gene: .; j_gene: TRBJ2-3
CDR3nt: TGTGCCAGTGAGATAGGGGACTATGGCTACACCTTC; CDR3aa: CASEIGDYGYTF; v_gene: TRBV19; abundance: .; d_gene: .; j_gene: TRBJ1-2
CDR3nt: TGCGCCAGCAGCCAGGGTACTAGCCAAGAGACCCAGTACTTC; CDR3aa: CASSQGTSQETQYF; v_gene: TRBV4-1; abundance: .; d_gene: .; j_gene: TRBJ2-5
CDR3nt: TGTGCCAGTAGTATCGGATTCGGGACTTTCGCCGGGGAGCTGTTTTTT; CDR3aa: CASSIGFGTFAGELFF; v_gene: TRBV19; abundance: .; d_gene: .; j_gene: TRBJ2-2
CDR3nt: TGCAGCGTTGAATACGGGACTAGCGGGGGGCAGGTTAGGGAGACCCAGTACTTC; CDR3aa: CSVEYGTSGGQVRETQYF; v_gene: TRBV29-1; abundance: .; d_gene: TRBD2; j_gene: TRBJ2-5
CDR3nt: TGTGCCAGCTCACCAATAACGATAACCTCAGGGCTCACTGAAGCTTTCTTT; CDR3aa: CASSPITITSGLTEAFF; v_gene: TRBV18; abundance: .; d_gene: .; j_gene: TRBJ1-1
CDR3nt: TGCGCCAGCAGCCAAGTATACAGGGAGGGCTACGAGCAGTACTTC; CDR3aa: CASSQVYREGYEQYF; v_gene: TRBV4-3; abundance: .; d_gene: .; j_gene: TRBJ2-7
CDR3nt: TGTGCCAGCAGTGAACATGGACTAGGAGCATACGAGCAGTACTTC; CDR3aa: CASSEHGLGAYEQYF; v_gene: TRBV6-1; abundance: .; d_gene: TRBD2; j_gene: TRBJ2-7
CDR3nt: TGTGCCAGTAGTATGGGACAGGGTTCCTACGAGCAGTACTTC; CDR3aa: CASSMGQGSYEQYF; v_gene: TRBV19; abundance: .; d_gene: TRBD1; j_gene: TRBJ2-7
CDR3nt: TGTGCCAGCAGCGTAGGAGGGACAGATACGCAGTATTTT; CDR3aa: CASSVGGTDTQYF; v_gene: TRBV9; abundance: .; d_gene: .; j_gene: TRBJ2-3
CDR3nt: TGTGCCAGCAGCGCTCCGACTGGCTACAATGAGCAGTTCTTC; CDR3aa: CASSAPTGYNEQFF; v_gene: TRBV9; abundance: .; d_gene: .; j_gene: TRBJ2-1
CDR3nt: TGTGCCAGTAGTATGGGGGCCTACTCTGGAAACACCATATATTTT; CDR3aa: CASSMGAYSGNTIYF; v_gene: TRBV19; abundance: few; d_gene: .; j_gene: TRBJ1-3
CDR3nt: TGTGCCAGCAGCGTTGCCGGGACTAGCAATGAGCAGTTCTTC; CDR3aa: CASSVAGTSNEQFF; v_gene: TRBV9; abundance: .; d_gene: TRBD2; j_gene: TRBJ2-1
CDR3nt: TGCGCCAGCAGCCTCTCTGGGTTCGGGGACACCGGGGAGCTGTTTTTT; CDR3aa: CASSLSGFGDTGELFF; v_gene: TRBV4-1; abundance: .; d_gene: .; j_gene: TRBJ2-2
CDR3nt: TGTGCCAGCACCTCGAGGGAGGTTAACTCCTACGAGCAGTACTTC; CDR3aa: CASTSREVNSYEQYF; v_gene: TRBV2; abundance: .; d_gene: .; j_gene: TRBJ2-7
CDR3nt: TGCAGCGTTGAAGCCACAGGAAACTATGGCTACACCTTC; CDR3aa: CSVEATGNYGYTF; v_gene: TRBV29-1; abundance: once; d_gene: .; j_gene: TRBJ1-2
CDR3nt: TGTGCCAGCAGTACCATCAGCGGGGGGGTTCCAGATACGCAGTATTTT; CDR3aa: CASSTISGGVPDTQYF; v_gene: TRBV27; abundance: .; d_gene: TRBD2; j_gene: TRBJ2-3
CDR3nt: TGTGCCAGCAGTACAGGGACCGTTGTCGGCACAGATACGCAGTATTTT; CDR3aa: CASSTGTVVGTDTQYF; v_gene: TRBV5-8; abundance: .; d_gene: .; j_gene: TRBJ2-3
CDR3nt: TGTGCCAGCAGCATAGGACAGGGGGGGACCTACGAGCAGTACTTC; CDR3aa: CASSIGQGGTYEQYF; v_gene: TRBV9; abundance: .; d_gene: TRBD1; j_gene: TRBJ2-7
CDR3nt: TGTGCCAGCAGTGAAGGGGCAGGGGATGACTACGAGCAGTACTTC; CDR3aa: CASSEGAGDDYEQYF; v_gene: TRBV2; abundance: .; d_gene: .; j_gene: TRBJ2-7
CDR3nt: TGTGCCAGCAGTATGGACAGGGGGTACCAAGAGACCCAGTACTTC; CDR3aa: CASSMDRGYQETQYF; v_gene: TRBV27; abundance: .; d_gene: TRBD1; j_gene: TRBJ2-5
CDR3nt: TGTGCCAGCAGTTTATCAACGAGCAATGAGCAGTTCTTC; CDR3aa: CASSLSTSNEQFF; v_gene: TRBV27; abundance: .; d_gene: .; j_gene: TRBJ2-1
CDR3nt: TGCAGCGTTGGAGGTCAACCTCACGGTCCAAGCGCGTCAAACTATGGCTACACCTTC; CDR3aa: CSVGGQPHGPSASNYGYTF; v_gene: TRBV29-1; abundance: .; d_gene: .; j_gene: TRBJ1-2
CDR3nt: TGTGCCAGCAGCCCCGGACAGGCCCCGGGAGGCTACACCTTC; CDR3aa: CASSPGQAPGGYTF; v_gene: TRBV14; abundance: .; d_gene: TRBD1; j_gene: TRBJ1-2
CDR3nt: TGTGCCAGTAGTATAGGATGGACAAGAGCGTGGGATGAGCAGTTCTTC; CDR3aa: CASSIGWTRAWDEQFF; v_gene: TRBV19; abundance: .; d_gene: .; j_gene: TRBJ2-1
CDR3nt: TGTGCCAGCAGCGAGATTCGGTTTACACTGTTTTTT; CDR3aa: CASSEIRFTLFF; v_gene: TRBV7-9; abundance: few; d_gene: .; j_gene: TRBJ1-4
CDR3nt: TGTGCCAGCAGCTTCCCCGAGGGAGGCACTGAAGCTTTCTTT; CDR3aa: CASSFPEGGTEAFF; v_gene: TRBV7-9; abundance: .; d_gene: .; j_gene: TRBJ1-1
CDR3nt: TGTGCCAGTACCACAGTCCCCGGAAACACCATATATTTT; CDR3aa: CASTTVPGNTIYF; v_gene: TRBV19; abundance: few; d_gene: .; j_gene: TRBJ1-3
CDR3nt: TGCGCCAGCAGCCACGGACAGGGGTACGAGCAGTACTTC; CDR3aa: CASSHGQGYEQYF; v_gene: TRBV4-1; abundance: .; d_gene: TRBD1; j_gene: TRBJ2-7
CDR3nt: TGCAGCGTGCCGGCGGGACAGGGTCAGTTCTTC; CDR3aa: CSVPAGQGQFF; v_gene: TRBV29-1; abundance: .; d_gene: TRBD1; j_gene: TRBJ2-1
CDR3nt: TGTGCCAGCAGCTTGGTTAGGACAGGGTTGGCCGAGCAGTACTTC; CDR3aa: CASSLVRTGLAEQYF; v_gene: TRBV5-6; abundance: .; d_gene: TRBD1; j_gene: TRBJ2-7
CDR3nt: TGTGCCAGCAGCGTTGGACTAGCGGGGATCAAGCAGTACTTC; CDR3aa: CASSVGLAGIKQYF; v_gene: TRBV9; abundance: .; d_gene: TRBD2; j_gene: TRBJ2-7
CDR3nt: TGTGCTAGTGGTTTTGGTACAAGTAGCACAGATACGCAGTATTTT; CDR3aa: CASGFGTSSTDTQYF; v_gene: TRBV12-5; abundance: .; d_gene: .; j_gene: TRBJ2-3
CDR3nt: TGTGCCAGTAGTCTGCGATTAGAGGGCAACGAGCAGTACTTC; CDR3aa: CASSLRLEGNEQYF; v_gene: TRBV19; abundance: .; d_gene: .; j_gene: TRBJ2-7
CDR3nt: TGTGCCTGGAGTGTACGTCATTTGTGGGGAGCCTTGAACACTGAAGCTTTCTTT; CDR3aa: CAWSVRHLWGALNTEAFF; v_gene: TRBV30; abundance: .; d_gene: .; j_gene: TRBJ1-1
CDR3nt: TGCGCCAGCAGCCAAAACTATGTTCTAGCTACCACAGATACGCAGTATTTT; CDR3aa: CASSQNYVLATTDTQYF; v_gene: TRBV4-1; abundance: .; d_gene: .; j_gene: TRBJ2-3
CDR3nt: TGTGCCAGCAGCGTAACGACAGGGAATGGCTACACCTTC; CDR3aa: CASSVTTGNGYTF; v_gene: TRBV9; abundance: .; d_gene: TRBD1; j_gene: TRBJ1-2
CDR3nt: TGCGCCAGCAGCCAAGAACATGCCTCTGGGGCCAACGTCCTGACTTTC; CDR3aa: CASSQEHASGANVLTF; v_gene: TRBV4-3; abundance: .; d_gene: .; j_gene: TRBJ2-6